These T cell receptor beta chains were read from a single sample in a study of cytomegalovirus exposure and HLA in healthy donors. Sequenced by immunoSEQ multiplex PCR; TCRdb stores in-frame clones only, minus some. Here the sample spans fewer than 150,000 clones, around 83% being singletons. Sequenced material: PBMCs. These receptors all stem from a man aged 40-49 years in good health and CMV-seropositive. The CDR3 runs from the conserved cysteine through the conserved F or W. D genes are given only for firm matches. Part of the rows lack a size; the others show once, few, many or a class for expanded clones.

V gene	D gene	clone size	J gene	CDR3 DNA	CDR3 protein
TRBV19	-	-	TRBJ2-7	TGTGCCAGTAGTATGGCTTTTGGCGAGCAGTACTTC	CASSMAFGEQYF
TRBV6-6	-	-	TRBJ1-2	TGTGCCAGCAGTTACGGGGGGGTTGTCTATGGCTACACCTTC	CASSYGGVVYGYTF
TRBV6-5	TRBD1	once	TRBJ2-2	TGTGCCAGCAGACCTACAGGGGCCGGGGAGCTGTTTTTT	CASRPTGAGELFF
TRBV30	TRBD2	-	TRBJ2-5	TGTGCCTGGAGTGGCGGGGGGCAAGAGACCCAGTACTTC	CAWSGGGQETQYF
TRBV9	TRBD1	-	TRBJ2-5	TGTGCCAGCGGAACCCCTCGTGACAGGGGAGAAGAGACCCAGTACTTC	CASGTPRDRGEETQYF
TRBV28	TRBD2	-	TRBJ2-1	TGTGCCAGCAGTGGCCCCGATAGCGTATTGCGGGAGGCTGAGCAGTTCTTC	CASSGPDSVLREAEQFF
TRBV27	-	-	TRBJ2-3	TGTGCCAGCGCCCTGAACGGGAGAGCTAGCACAGATACGCAGTATTTT	CASALNGRASTDTQYF
TRBV25-1	-	-	TRBJ2-5	TGTGCCAGCAGTGTACTAGGGGGAGAGACCCAGTACTTC	CASSVLGGETQYF
TRBV18	-	-	TRBJ2-1	TGTGCCAGCTCACCACAGGACTACCACAATGAGCAGTTCTTC	CASSPQDYHNEQFF
TRBV10-3	-	few	TRBJ1-4	TGTGCCATCAGTGAGAAGAGTTTGGACAGAGGATTT	CAISEKSLDRGF
TRBV19	TRBD2	-	TRBJ2-6	TGTGCCAGTAGAAAAGCGGGAGGGGCTGGGGCCAACGTCCTGACTTTC	CASRKAGGAGANVLTF
TRBV5-1	-	-	TRBJ2-7	TGCGCCAGCAGCTTGGGTCTAGCTGACGAGCAGTACTTC	CASSLGLADEQYF
TRBV29-1	-	-	TRBJ2-3	TGCAGCGTTGAAGATCGTCGGGGTCAGAGAGATACGCAGTATTTT	CSVEDRRGQRDTQYF
TRBV18	TRBD2	-	TRBJ2-4	TGTGCCAGCTCACCTCTAGCGGGGGGGCCGAGCATTCAGTACTTC	CASSPLAGGPSIQYF
TRBV30	TRBD2	few	TRBJ2-7	TGTGCCTGGAGTGTAGGTGTTAGCGGGAGCTACGAGCAGTACTTC	CAWSVGVSGSYEQYF
TRBV6-1	TRBD1	-	TRBJ1-5	TGTGCCAGCAGAGGACAGGTCGGCGGGCGGCCCCAGCATTTT	CASRGQVGGRPQHF
TRBV9	-	-	TRBJ1-5	TGTGCCAGCAGCGTAGGAGGACTCGGCAATCAGCCCCAGCATTTT	CASSVGGLGNQPQHF
TRBV5-1	TRBD2	once	TRBJ2-2	TGCGCCAGCAGCTTCTGGGGGGGAACCGGGGAGCTGTTTTTT	CASSFWGGTGELFF
TRBV9	TRBD2	-	TRBJ2-1	TGTGCCAGCAGCACCCGGGACTACTACAATGAGCAGTTCTTC	CASSTRDYYNEQFF
TRBV19	TRBD1	-	TRBJ2-5	TGTGCCAGTACCCTGGGACAGGGAAGGAAAGAGACCCAGTACTTC	CASTLGQGRKETQYF
TRBV28	-	-	TRBJ2-2	TGTGCCAGCAGTTCCGAAGCGGAAAACACCGGGGAGCTGTTTTTT	CASSSEAENTGELFF
TRBV7-3	-	few	TRBJ2-1	TGTGCCAGCAGCCGTGCGGGTGGGAGTTCCTACAATGAGCAGTTCTTC	CASSRAGGSSYNEQFF
TRBV2	TRBD1	-	TRBJ1-1	TGTGCCAGCAGTGAGTCAAAAGGGGGCTACACTGAAGCTTTCTTT	CASSESKGGYTEAFF
TRBV19	TRBD1	-	TRBJ2-2	TGTGCCAGTAGTATAGAGGGCAGGGGGAGAACCGGGGAGCTGTTTTTT	CASSIEGRGRTGELFF
TRBV10-2	-	-	TRBJ2-3	TGCGCCAGCACGGTGACTAGCACAGATACGCAGTATTTT	CASTVTSTDTQYF
TRBV7-2	-	-	TRBJ1-4	TGTGCCAGCAGCTTATCCGCAGGGGTGGAAAAACTGTTTTTT	CASSLSAGVEKLFF
TRBV29-1	-	-	TRBJ1-3	TGCAGCGTTGGTGCAGCTGGAAACACCATATATTTT	CSVGAAGNTIYF
TRBV2	-	-	TRBJ1-2	TGTGCGAGCTACCGGGTGACAACCGGGGAAAACTATGGCTACACCTTC	CASYRVTTGENYGYTF
TRBV7-9	-	few	TRBJ1-4	TGTGCCAGCAGCTTACTAACTAATGAAAAACTGTTTTTT	CASSLLTNEKLFF
TRBV7-8	TRBD2	-	TRBJ2-1	TGTGCCAGCAGCTTAGGACTAGCGGTCTACAATGAGCAGTTCTTC	CASSLGLAVYNEQFF
TRBV2	TRBD2	-	TRBJ2-7	TGTGCCAGCAGGGGAGGGCCATACGAGCAGTACTTC	CASRGGPYEQYF
TRBV25-1	TRBD2	-	TRBJ2-3	TGTGCCAGCAGTGAGACTAGCGAGAGAGATACGCAGTATTTT	CASSETSERDTQYF
TRBV9	-	-	TRBJ2-5	TGTGCCAGCAGCGTAGGGAGTGGGGGCGAGACCCAGTACTTC	CASSVGSGGETQYF
TRBV6-6	-	-	TRBJ2-2	TGTGCCAGCAGGCAGGGCACCGGGGAGCTGTTTTTT	CASRQGTGELFF
TRBV19	TRBD1	once	TRBJ1-1	TGTGCCAGTAGACAGGGGGGTCTGAACACTGAAGCTTTCTTT	CASRQGGLNTEAFF
TRBV30	-	few	TRBJ1-3	TGTGCCTGGAGCGATGACAGCGGGTCTGGAAACACCATATATTTT	CAWSDDSGSGNTIYF
TRBV27	-	-	TRBJ2-7	TGTGCCAGCAGTTGGGGCGGACAGCTCGCCTACGAGCAGTACTTC	CASSWGGQLAYEQYF
TRBV30	TRBD1	-	TRBJ1-5	TGTGCCTGGAGAGAAGGGGGCGCTTACAATCAGCCCCAGCATTTT	CAWREGGAYNQPQHF
TRBV7-3	TRBD2	-	TRBJ2-1	TGTGCCAGCAGCTTAAGTGGGACTAACTACAATGAGCAGTTCTTC	CASSLSGTNYNEQFF
TRBV5-1	-	-	TRBJ2-5	TGCGCCAGCAGCTGGCGCGCCACCTCGAGGCGCCAAGAGACCCAGTACTTC	CASSWRATSRRQETQYF
TRBV12-5	TRBD1	-	TRBJ1-4	TGTGCTAGTGGTTTGGTCCTGGGACAGGCAACTAATGAAAAACTGTTTTTT	CASGLVLGQATNEKLFF
TRBV7-9	TRBD2	-	TRBJ2-7	TGTGCCAGCAGCTTAGAGGGGATGGTACTAGCGAGTAACTACGAGCAGTACTTC	CASSLEGMVLASNYEQYF
TRBV5-8	-	-	TRBJ2-1	TGTGCCAGCAGCTTGGGGCAATACAATGAGCAGTTCTTC	CASSLGQYNEQFF
TRBV2	TRBD1	-	TRBJ1-6	TGTGCCAGCAGTGAATTGACAGGGAAGCGCTATAATTCACCCCTCCACTTT	CASSELTGKRYNSPLHF
TRBV5-1	-	few	TRBJ2-3	TGCGCCAGCAGCTTACTCGGGTTTACAGATACGCAGTATTTT	CASSLLGFTDTQYF
TRBV11-2	-	once	TRBJ2-1	TGTGCCAGCAGGGGACACACGTTGTCCGATGAGCAGTTCTTC	CASRGHTLSDEQFF
TRBV5-1	TRBD2	-	TRBJ2-5	TGCGCCAGCAGCTTGGGGGCGGCGGGAGCTGGGGAGACCCAGTACTTC	CASSLGAAGAGETQYF
TRBV18	TRBD1	once	TRBJ2-5	TGTGCCAGCTCACCTGGACAGGGGGCGAGGGAGACCCAGTACTTC	CASSPGQGARETQYF
TRBV27	-	-	TRBJ1-2	TGTGCCAGCACCAACAGGGTTGGCTATGGCTACACCTTC	CASTNRVGYGYTF
TRBV7-9	-	-	TRBJ2-5	TGTTCCAGCAGGTCGAGACCACTACAGGGTTGGGAGACCCAGTACTTC	CSSRSRPLQGWETQYF
TRBV7-2	TRBD2	few	TRBJ2-5	TGTGCCAGCAGCACCGGGACTAGCGGGGGGTACGGGGAGACCCAGTACTTC	CASSTGTSGGYGETQYF
TRBV30	-	-	TRBJ2-3	TGTGCCTGGGACCGGGGTAGCACAGATACGCAGTATTTT	CAWDRGSTDTQYF
TRBV7-9	-	-	TRBJ2-7	TGTGCCAGCACCTCGAAGGGGCACGAGCAGTACTTC	CASTSKGHEQYF
TRBV5-1	TRBD1	-	TRBJ1-2	TGCGCCAGCAGCTTGGCCGGGACAGCCGAGGGCTACACCTTC	CASSLAGTAEGYTF